These 30 T cell receptor beta chains originate from one sample sequenced in a study of blood T cell repertoires in COVID-19. The assay was immunoSEQ multiplex PCR, and TCRdb's table has in-frame clones only and misses some. Counted here are 300,000 to 400,000 clones, around 90% occurring once; the ten biggest clones make up roughly 3.1%. The specimen sequenced was peripheral blood. The receptor source for this set is a human donor in a cohort sampled during active COVID-19.

The V and J genes are TRBV5-5 and TRBJ1-1, with a weak D call TRBD1 (6 bases). The CDR3 runs to 16 residues. V was pared by 1 base and J by 4 bases, with 17 bases between. CDR1 SGHKS and CDR2 YYEKEE come from the germline V gene (reference sequence). The CDR3: CASSLSPWQGTTEAFF. For the CDR3, the DNA is TGTGCCAGCAGCTTGTCCCCGTGGCAGGGGACCACTGAAGCTTTCTTT.

The rearrangement links TRBV19 to TRBJ2-3; 8 positions match TRBD2. The V gene's germline CDR1 is LNHDA and CDR2 SQIVND (reference sequence). The J segment lost 8 bases and the V segment lost 5 bases, leaving 12 bases of the junction unmatched. This CDR3 is built from 15 residues. The CDR3 nucleotides are TGTGCCAGTAGTCCCGGGGGGGGAATAGGTGCTACGCAGTATTTT. Amino acid sequence: CASSPGGGIGATQYF. The whole variable domain, filled in from reference TRBV19 and TRBJ2-3, reads DGGITQSPKYLFRKEGQNVTLSCEQNLNHDAMYWYRQDPGQGLRLIYYSQIVNDFQKGDIAEGYSVSREKKESFPLTVTSAQKNPTAFYLCASSPGGGIGATQYFGPGTRLTVL.

The V gene is TRBV15, the J gene TRBJ2-7; weak D call: TRBD2 (6 bases). This CDR3 is 13 amino acids long. Trimming pared 1 base from V and 5 bases from J, leaving 9 bases between. Germline CDR1 is LNHNV and CDR2 is YYDKDF (reference sequence). The CDR3 DNA is TGTGCCACCAGCAGAGGCGGGGTCGACGAGCAGTACTTC. This codes for CATSRGGVDEQYF.

J is TRBJ1-5 and V is TRBV28, with 10 bases fitting TRBD1. Germline CDR1 and CDR2: MDHEN and SYDVKM. The CDR3 spans 17 residues. With V trimmed by 6 bases and J by 4 bases, 12 bases remained unmatched. CDR3 region: CASSSPADRGLNQPQHF. The CDR3 coding sequence is TGTGCCAGCAGCTCCCCCGCCGACAGGGGGCTTAATCAGCCCCAGCATTTT.

The chain combines TRBV2 with TRBJ1-1; no definite D call. The CDR3 runs to 15 residues. V gave up 1 base and J gave up 1 base, with 10 bases separating them. The V gene's germline CDR1 is SNHLY and CDR2 FYNNEI. The DNA of the CDR3 is TGTGCCAGCAGTGAAGTCCGTAACAGGAACACTGAAGCTTTCTTT. It yields the protein CASSEVRNRNTEAFF. Drawing the rest from reference TRBV2 and TRBJ1-1, the complete variable domain is EPEVTQTPSHQVTQMGQEVILRCVPISNHLYFYWYRQILGQKVEFLVSFYNNEISEKSEIFDDQFSVERPDGSNFTLKIRSTKLEDSAMYFCASSEVRNRNTEAFFGQGTRLTVV.

This clone occurred once. The CDR3 nucleotides read TGCGCCAGCAGCTTGGTAGCAGGGCCCTATGGCTACACCTTC. Translation gives CASSLVAGPYGYTF. The V gene is TRBV5-1, the J gene TRBJ1-2, with a possible D match to TRBD1 (5 bases). This CDR3 comprises 14 residues. The V end lost 0 bases, the J end lost 4 bases, and 10 bases lay between the germline ends. Germline values: CDR1 SGHRS, CDR2 YFSETQ.

The V call is TRBV2, the J call TRBJ1-2; 8 nucleotides align to TRBD1. V lost 3 bases and J lost 1; bases outside the gene matches: 4. From germline, CDR1 is SNHLY and CDR2 FYNNEI. This CDR3 has 15 residues. The CDR3 sequence is CASSERQGHNYGYTF. CDR3 DNA: TGTGCCAGCAGTGAGCGACAGGGGCATAACTATGGCTACACCTTC.

The chain links TRBV6-2 or TRBV6-3 to TRBJ1-3; no firm D call. Deletions cut 4 bases from V and 4 bases from J, with 5 bases between. The germline CDR1 and CDR2 sequences are MNHEY and SVGEGT. The CDR3 spans 12 residues. The CDR3 here is CASSSPGNTIYF. As DNA, the CDR3 is TGTGCCAGCAGTTCCCCGGGAAACACCATATATTTT.

The chain recombines TRBV2 with TRBJ2-3; perhaps TRBD2 as D (6 bases). CDR3 length: 15 residues. Germline assignment: CDR1 SNHLY and CDR2 FYNNEI. Between the trimmed V and J ends, which lost 4 bases and 4 bases, there was a span of 15 bases. Here the CDR3 reads CASSGAFGGADTQYF. In DNA, the CDR3 is TGTGCCAGCAGTGGCGCCTTCGGGGGTGCAGATACGCAGTATTTT.

This rearrangement joins TRBV11-2 to TRBJ2-7; 7 bases agree with TRBD1. The length of the CDR3 is 14 residues. Germline assignment: CDR1 SGHAT and CDR2 FQNNGV. V was pared by 4 bases and J by 2 bases, with 5 bases of the junction left unmatched. CDR3 DNA: TGTGCCAGCAGCTCCCAGACAGGGACCTACGAGCAGTACTTC. Translated, it gives CASSSQTGTYEQYF.

This clone appeared a single time. The V call is TRBV28, the J call TRBJ1-1; 7 nucleotides line up with TRBD1. Germline lookup yields CDR1 MDHEN and CDR2 SYDVKM. The CDR3 extends over 15 amino acids. V shed 2 bases and J 3 bases; nucleotides not matched to a gene: 6. The CDR3 loop reads CASSLPRGLYTEAFF. CDR3 sequence (DNA): TGTGCCAGCAGTTTACCTAGGGGGCTGTACACTGAAGCTTTCTTT.

V gene TRBV18 combines with J gene TRBJ1-3; D remains ambiguous. Per the germline V gene, CDR1 is KGHSH and CDR2 is LQKENI. The CDR3 runs to 15 residues. V shed 3 bases and J shed 0 bases, with 9 bases lying between them. The DNA of the CDR3 is TGTGCCAGCTCACCCGCACTTAGCTCTGGAAACACCATATATTTT. Amino acids: CASSPALSSGNTIYF.

The CDR3 region is CASSREGISYEQYF. As DNA, the CDR3 is TGTGCCAGCAGCCGGGAGGGGATCTCCTACGAGCAGTACTTC. The rearrangement uses TRBV5-5 and TRBJ2-7; 8 bases align to TRBD2. CDR3 length equals 14 residues. Germline V gives CDR1 SGHKS, CDR2 YYEKEE (reference sequence). With 4 bases clipped from V and 0 bases from J, the junction kept 3 bases outside the gene matches.

V usage is TRBV5-1 and J usage is TRBJ1-2, with D possibly matching TRBD1 (6 bases). V was trimmed by 2 bases and J by 7 bases, leaving 30 bases between them. The CDR3 sequence is 19 residues long. CDR1 is SGHRS and CDR2 is YFSETQ in the germline V gene. The CDR3 region has the DNA TGCGCCAGCAGCTTTATTCTCGGGCGGGGGGGCGCAGCCGCGTCTGGCTACACCTTC. It is translated as CASSFILGRGGAAASGYTF.

The sample holds a few counts of this clone. The chain couples TRBV15 to TRBJ2-2, with 9 bases identical to TRBD1. The CDR3 spans 19 residues. Germline CDR1 LNHNV, CDR2 YYDKDF (reference sequence). V was pared by 0 bases and J by 6 bases, with 14 bases of the junction left unmatched. The CDR3 DNA reads TGTGCCACCAGCAGAGAACGGGTATCAGGACAGGGGATCCCCGGGGAGCTGTTTTTT. It specifies CATSRERVSGQGIPGELFF.

The V call is TRBV6-5, the J call TRBJ2-3; TRBD2 is a possible D gene (6 bases). The CDR3 runs 14 residues. Looked up from germline, CDR1 is MNHEY and CDR2 is SVGAGI. V was cut by 7 bases and J by 0 bases, with 11 bases left in between. CDR3 in amino acids: CASKRALSTDTQYF. The CDR3, as DNA: TGTGCCAGCAAGCGGGCCCTGAGCACAGATACGCAGTATTTT.

This clone was observed a single time. CDR3 DNA: TGTGCCAGCAGCTTCAACAGGGCCAGAGAGACCCAGTACTTC. Its protein product is CASSFNRARETQYF. The chain has TRBV5-4 and TRBJ2-5; D perhaps matches TRBD1 (6 bases). This CDR3 region has 14 residues. V gave up 2 bases and J gave up 4 bases, with 12 bases separating them. Germline lookup yields CDR1 SGHNT and CDR2 YYREEE (reference sequence).

V gene TRBV28 combines with J gene TRBJ2-7; 10 bases line up with TRBD1. Germline V gene lookup returns CDR1 MDHEN and CDR2 SYDVKM. This CDR3 contains 14 residues. J lost 6 bases, V lost 5 bases, and 7 bases had no gene match. The CDR3 DNA reads as TGTGCCAGCAGTCCGCCCGGGACAGGGGTCGAGCAGTACTTC. It specifies CASSPPGTGVEQYF.

The CDR3, as DNA: TGTGCCTGGACTAGGGGGGGCAATGAGCAGTTCTTC. Protein product: CAWTRGGNEQFF. The chain carries TRBV30 and TRBJ2-1; possible D gene TRBD2, 7 bases. The CDR3 totals 12 residues. V lost 4 bases and J lost 6, with 10 bases in between. Germline V gene sequence: CDR1 GTSNPN, CDR2 SVGIG (reference sequence).

Details on this clone: Since a much larger clone is just one base distant, this may be a read error. The rearrangement uses TRBV5-5 and TRBJ2-7; 8 nucleotides agree with TRBD2. CDR1 SGHKS and CDR2 YYEKEE come from the germline V gene (reference sequence). This CDR3 spans 15 amino acids. The J segment lost 3 bases and the V segment lost 0 bases, leaving 5 bases of the junction unmatched. CDR3: CASSLVAGGDYEQYF. The DNA of the CDR3 is TGTGCCAGCAGCTTGGTGGCGGGAGGCGACTACGAGCAGTACTTC.

The rearrangement joins TRBV7-9 to TRBJ2-1; TRBD2 is a possible D gene (6 bases). The CDR3 runs to 14 residues. The V and J ends lost 2 bases and 6 bases respectively, with 11 bases between them. Per germline, CDR1 SEHNR and CDR2 FQNEAQ (reference sequence). Written as DNA, the CDR3 is TGTGCCAGCAGCTTATGGGGGGACTCCAATGAGCAGTTCTTC. Protein product: CASSLWGDSNEQFF.

Here the CDR3 reads CASGQGARVYEQYF. CDR3 bases: TGTGCCAGCGGTCAGGGGGCAAGAGTTTACGAGCAGTACTTC. The chain is built from TRBV7-9 and TRBJ2-7; 8 bases agree with TRBD1. There are 14 residues in the CDR3. Per the germline V gene, CDR1 is SEHNR and CDR2 is FQNEAQ (reference sequence). After removal of 8 bases from V and 4 bases from J, the junction contained 10 bases not matched to a gene.

The V call is TRBV5-5, the J call TRBJ1-2; 7 bases agree with TRBD1. The J segment lost 2 bases and the V segment lost 5 bases, leaving 9 bases of the junction unmatched. This CDR3 has 15 residues. Germline lookup yields CDR1 SGHKS and CDR2 YYEKEE (reference sequence). The CDR3 region has the DNA TGTGCCAGCAGACTGGGACAGAGCCTCAACTATGGCTACACCTTC. Its translation is CASRLGQSLNYGYTF.

This clone rates as medium-sized. The DNA of the CDR3 is TGCAGCGCCCACAGGGGGAACACTGAAGCTTTCTTT. Protein product: CSAHRGNTEAFF. V gene TRBV29-1 combines with J gene TRBJ1-1; 7 nucleotides align to TRBD1. This CDR3 has 12 residues. Germline V gene lookup returns CDR1 SQVTM and CDR2 ANQGSEA. V gave up 7 bases and J gave up 1 base; unmatched junction bases: 3.

The chain carries TRBV11-2 and TRBJ1-1; 9 bases line up with TRBD1. The germline CDR1 and CDR2 sequences are SGHAT and FQNNGV. This CDR3 has 16 amino acids. The ends lost 2 bases at V and 4 bases at J; junction bases unmatched: 8. The CDR3 DNA follows: TGTGCCAGCAGCTTACACACAGGGGGCAGACGCACTGAAGCTTTCTTT. Its protein product is CASSLHTGGRRTEAFF.

This clone appeared many times. The genes are TRBV6-1 and TRBJ2-3; 8 nucleotides line up with TRBD2. Germline V gene lookup returns CDR1 MNHNS and CDR2 SASEGT. With 0 bases clipped from V and 1 base from J, the junction kept 0 bases outside the gene matches. This CDR3 comprises 15 residues. In DNA form, the CDR3 reads TGTGCCAGCAGTGAAGCAGCGGGGGGCACAGATACGCAGTATTTT. The encoded protein is CASSEAAGGTDTQYF.

V usage is TRBV27 and J usage is TRBJ1-2, with D possibly TRBD1 on 6 matching bases. Deletions cut 0 bases from V and 2 bases from J, with 13 bases between. The CDR3 contains 16 residues. Germline assignment: CDR1 MNHEY and CDR2 SMNVEV (reference sequence). CDR3 residues: CASSLSAGAVNYGYTF. Here the CDR3 DNA reads TGTGCCAGCAGTTTATCGGCAGGGGCGGTGAACTATGGCTACACCTTC.

The CDR3 DNA sequence: TGTGCCAGCAGTGAAAAGCTTGAGGGAACGAGTGAGCAGTACTTC. Its protein is CASSEKLEGTSEQYF. The chain carries TRBV2 and TRBJ2-7; a weak D match, TRBD2 (5 bases). The germline V gene encodes CDR1 SNHLY and CDR2 FYNNEI. The ends were cut back, 2 bases at V and 7 bases at J, with 18 bases in the middle. This CDR3 region has 15 residues.

The chain employs TRBV30 and TRBJ2-6; TRBD1 agrees at 8 bases. V shed 5 bases, J shed 0 bases, and the junction held 12 bases outside the gene matches. The CDR3 consists of 18 residues. Germline V gene data show CDR1 as GTSNPN and CDR2 as SVGIG (reference sequence). The CDR3, as DNA: TGTGCCTGGGGACAGGGCCAACTAAAAAACTCTGGGGCCAACGTCCTGACTTTC. Its protein is CAWGQGQLKNSGANVLTF.

A single count supports this clone. This rearrangement joins TRBV4-1 to TRBJ2-3, with D possibly matching TRBD1 (6 bases). The CDR3 has 17 residues. V was pared by 3 bases and J by 2 bases, with 18 bases between. Germline CDR1 MGHRA, CDR2 YSYEKL. The DNA of the CDR3 is TGCGCCAGCAGCCATCCTTACAGGGATACTTACACAGATACGCAGTATTTT. Protein product: CASSHPYRDTYTDTQYF.